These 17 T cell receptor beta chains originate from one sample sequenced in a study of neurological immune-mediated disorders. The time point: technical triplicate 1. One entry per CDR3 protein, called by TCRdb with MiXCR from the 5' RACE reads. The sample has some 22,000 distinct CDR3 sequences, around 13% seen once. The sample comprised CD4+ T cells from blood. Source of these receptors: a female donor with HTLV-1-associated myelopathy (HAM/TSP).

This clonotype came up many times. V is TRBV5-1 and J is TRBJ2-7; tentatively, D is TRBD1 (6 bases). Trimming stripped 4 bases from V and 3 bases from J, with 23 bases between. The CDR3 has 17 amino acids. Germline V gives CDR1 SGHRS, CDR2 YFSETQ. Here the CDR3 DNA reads TGCGCCAGCAGCCCCCCGTGGACCAGGGGCACACTCTACGAGCAGTACTTC. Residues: CASSPPWTRGTLYEQYF.

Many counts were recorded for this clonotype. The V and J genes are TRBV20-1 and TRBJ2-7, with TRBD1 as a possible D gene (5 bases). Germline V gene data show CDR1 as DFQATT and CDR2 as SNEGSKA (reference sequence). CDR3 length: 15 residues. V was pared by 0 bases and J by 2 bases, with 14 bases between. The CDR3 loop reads CSARDGQGVPYEQYF. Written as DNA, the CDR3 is TGCAGTGCTAGAGATGGCCAGGGTGTACCCTACGAGCAGTACTTC.

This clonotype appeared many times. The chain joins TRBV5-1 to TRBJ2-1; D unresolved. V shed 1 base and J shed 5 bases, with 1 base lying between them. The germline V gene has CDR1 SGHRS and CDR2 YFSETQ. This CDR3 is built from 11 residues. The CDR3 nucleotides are TGCGCCAGCAGCTTGAACAATGAGCAGTTCTTC. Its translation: CASSLNNEQFF.

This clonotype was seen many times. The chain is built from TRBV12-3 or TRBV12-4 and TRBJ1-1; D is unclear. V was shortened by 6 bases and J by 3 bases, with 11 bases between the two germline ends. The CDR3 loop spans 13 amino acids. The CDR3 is CASRRLADTEAFF. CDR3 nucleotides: TGTGCCAGCAGACGCTTGGCGGACACTGAAGCTTTCTTT.

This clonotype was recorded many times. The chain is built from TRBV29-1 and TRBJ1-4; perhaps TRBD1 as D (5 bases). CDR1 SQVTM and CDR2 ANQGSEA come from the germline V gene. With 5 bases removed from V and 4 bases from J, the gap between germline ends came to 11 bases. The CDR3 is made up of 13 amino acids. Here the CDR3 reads CSVTGTGNEKLFF. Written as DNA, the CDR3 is TGCAGCGTTACCGGGACGGGTAATGAAAAACTGTTTTTT.

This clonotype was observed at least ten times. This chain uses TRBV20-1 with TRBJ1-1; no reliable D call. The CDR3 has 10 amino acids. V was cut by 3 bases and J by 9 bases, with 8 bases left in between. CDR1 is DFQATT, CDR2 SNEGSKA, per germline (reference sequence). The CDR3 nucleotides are TGCAGTGCTAGTATACGGAAAGCTTTCTTT. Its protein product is CSASIRKAFF.

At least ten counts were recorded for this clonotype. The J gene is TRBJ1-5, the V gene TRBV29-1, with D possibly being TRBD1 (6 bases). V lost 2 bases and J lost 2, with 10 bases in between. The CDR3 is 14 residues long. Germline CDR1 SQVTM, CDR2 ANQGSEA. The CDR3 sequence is CSVELGGGNQPQHF. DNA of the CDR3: TGCAGCGTTGAATTAGGGGGTGGCAATCAGCCCCAGCATTTT. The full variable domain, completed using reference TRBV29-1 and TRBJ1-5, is SAVISQKPSRDICQRGTSLTIQCQVDSQVTMMFWYRQQPGQSLTLIATANQGSEATYESGFVIDKFPISRPNLTFSTLTVSNMSPEDSSIYLCSVELGGGNQPQHFGDGTRLSIL.

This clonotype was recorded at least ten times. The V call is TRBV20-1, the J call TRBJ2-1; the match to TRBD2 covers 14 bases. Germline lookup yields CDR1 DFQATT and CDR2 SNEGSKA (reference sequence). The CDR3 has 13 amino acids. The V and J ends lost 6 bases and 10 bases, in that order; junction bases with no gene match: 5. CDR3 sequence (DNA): TGCAGTGCACAGGGACTAGCGGGAGACGAGCAGTTCTTC. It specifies CSAQGLAGDEQFF.

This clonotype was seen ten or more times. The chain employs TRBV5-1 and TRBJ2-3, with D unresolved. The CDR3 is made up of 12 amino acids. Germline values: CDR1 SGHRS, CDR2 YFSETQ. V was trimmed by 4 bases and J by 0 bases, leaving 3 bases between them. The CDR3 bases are TGCGCCAGCAGCGACAGCACAGATACGCAGTATTTT. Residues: CASSDSTDTQYF.

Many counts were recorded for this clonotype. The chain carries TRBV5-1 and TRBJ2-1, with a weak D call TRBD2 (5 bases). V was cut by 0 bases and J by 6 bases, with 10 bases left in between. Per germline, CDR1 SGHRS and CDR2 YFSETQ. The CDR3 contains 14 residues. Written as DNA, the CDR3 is TGCGCCAGCAGCTTGGTTACGGGAACCAATGAGCAGTTCTTC. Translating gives CASSLVTGTNEQFF.

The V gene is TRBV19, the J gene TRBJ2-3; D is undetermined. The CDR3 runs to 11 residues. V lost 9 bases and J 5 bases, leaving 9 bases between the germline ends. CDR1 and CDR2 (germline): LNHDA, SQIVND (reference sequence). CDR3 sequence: CASPSRDTQYF. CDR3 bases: TGTGCCAGCCCCTCCAGAGATACGCAGTATTTT.

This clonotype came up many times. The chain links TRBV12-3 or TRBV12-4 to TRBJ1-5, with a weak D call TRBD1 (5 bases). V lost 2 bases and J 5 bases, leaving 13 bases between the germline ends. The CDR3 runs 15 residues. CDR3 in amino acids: CASSLFQGRDQPQHF. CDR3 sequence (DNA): TGTGCCAGCAGTTTATTTCAGGGTAGGGATCAGCCCCAGCATTTT.

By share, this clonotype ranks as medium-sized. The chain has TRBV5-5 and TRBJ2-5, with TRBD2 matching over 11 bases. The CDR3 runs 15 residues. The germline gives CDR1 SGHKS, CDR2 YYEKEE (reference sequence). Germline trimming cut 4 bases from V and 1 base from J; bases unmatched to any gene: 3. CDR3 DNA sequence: TGTGCCAGCAGCCCAGGACTAGCGGGCCAAGAGACCCAGTACTTC. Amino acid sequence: CASSPGLAGQETQYF.

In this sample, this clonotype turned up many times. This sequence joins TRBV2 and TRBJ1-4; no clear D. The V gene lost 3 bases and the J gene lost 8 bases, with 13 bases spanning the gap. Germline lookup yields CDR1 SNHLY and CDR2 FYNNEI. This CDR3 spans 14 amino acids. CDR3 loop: CASSEPVLREKLFF. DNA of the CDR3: TGTGCCAGCAGTGAGCCAGTTCTTAGAGAAAAACTGTTTTTT. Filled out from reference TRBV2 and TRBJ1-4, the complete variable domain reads EPEVTQTPSHQVTQMGQEVILRCVPISNHLYFYWYRQILGQKVEFLVSFYNNEISEKSEIFDDQFSVERPDGSNFTLKIRSTKLEDSAMYFCASSEPVLREKLFFGSGTQLSVL.

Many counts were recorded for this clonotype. CDR3: CATSIGQGDGETQYF. In nucleotides, the CDR3 is TGTGCCACCAGTATTGGACAGGGGGACGGAGAGACCCAGTACTTC. The V and J genes are TRBV24-1 and TRBJ2-5, with 10 bases identical to TRBD1. Losses at the gene ends were 6 bases for V and 4 bases for J; bases not matched to a gene: 7. The germline V gene encodes CDR1 KGHDR and CDR2 SFDVKD. CDR3 length: 15 amino acids.

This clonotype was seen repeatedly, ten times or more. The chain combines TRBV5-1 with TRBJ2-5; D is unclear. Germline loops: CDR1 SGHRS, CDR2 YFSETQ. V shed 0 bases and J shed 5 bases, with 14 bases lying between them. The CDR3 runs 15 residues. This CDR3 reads CASSLGPVKEETQYF. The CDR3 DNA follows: TGCGCCAGCAGCTTGGGGCCGGTGAAGGAGGAGACCCAGTACTTC.

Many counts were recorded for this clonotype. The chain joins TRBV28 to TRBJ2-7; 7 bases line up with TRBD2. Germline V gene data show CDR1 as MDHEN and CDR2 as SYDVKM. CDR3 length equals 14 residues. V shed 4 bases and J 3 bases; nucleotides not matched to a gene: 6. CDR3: CASSSHGLGYEQYF. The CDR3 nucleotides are TGTGCCAGCAGTTCACACGGACTAGGCTACGAGCAGTACTTC.